Below are 27 T cell receptor beta chains sequenced from a single sample in a study of spatial heterogeneity in lung cancer. TCRdb re-analysed the 5' RACE reads in MiXCR, keeping a single row per CDR3 protein. This sample has 45,000 or so distinct CDR3 sequences, with roughly 7.2% found just once. As for time point: sample taken at primary tumor resection. In each case, whole RNA from tumor, nontumor lung or frozen PBMC was sequenced unsorted. The sample in question was PBMCs, obtained at surgery. These receptors originate from a female donor with early-stage non-small cell lung cancer.

This clonotype showed up many times. V is TRBV7-2 and J is TRBJ2-2, with 7 bases identical to TRBD2. Trimming at V came to 5 bases and at J to 6 bases, leaving 12 bases not matched to a gene. This CDR3 is 16 amino acids long. Per the germline V gene, CDR1 is SGHTA and CDR2 is FQGNSA. The CDR3 coding sequence is TGTGCCAGCAGCCTAATGTCGACTAGCCTGTCCGGGGAGCTGTTTTTT. Protein product: CASSLMSTSLSGELFF.

This clonotype has more than one count but fewer than ten. The conserved phenylalanine or tryptophan normally closing the CDR3 is absent here, so this likely arose from a read error. This chain joins TRBV20-1 and TRBJ2-3; D is perhaps TRBD1 or TRBD2 (6 bases each). The V end was cut by 1 base, the J end by 4 bases, with 15 bases between. Germline V gene data show CDR1 as DFQATT and CDR2 as SNEGSKA (reference sequence). The CDR3 contains 15 residues. This chain's CDR3 is CSARVTGAIADTQYS. For the CDR3, the DNA is TGCAGTGCTAGAGTGACGGGGGCAATTGCAGATACGCAGTATTCT.

This clonotype has only a few counts. The V gene is TRBV4-3, the J gene TRBJ1-2; perhaps TRBD1 as D (6 bases). V lost 3 bases to trimming and J lost 7 bases, with 15 bases between them. Germline CDR1 LGHNA, CDR2 YSLEER. The CDR3 totals 14 residues. Here the CDR3 reads CASSQGGRFGGYTF. Written as DNA, the CDR3 is TGCGCCAGCAGCCAGGGGGGCCGCTTTGGTGGCTACACCTTC.

This clonotype has at least ten counts. CDR3 region: CASSLDPGGTDTQYF. In DNA, the CDR3 is TGTGCCAGCAGCTTAGATCCGGGGGGCACAGATACGCAGTATTTT. This chain connects TRBV7-2 to TRBJ2-3; possible D gene TRBD2, 6 bases. CDR3 size: 15 residues. The V gene's germline CDR1 is SGHTA and CDR2 FQGNSA. The V gene lost 1 base and the J gene lost 1 base, with 9 bases spanning the gap.

The rearrangement joins TRBV5-1 to TRBJ1-1; no definite D call. With 0 bases removed from V and 6 bases from J, the gap between germline ends came to 9 bases. Germline CDR1 SGHRS, CDR2 YFSETQ. The CDR3 has 13 amino acids. CDR3: CASSLGAGPEAFF. In DNA, the CDR3 is TGCGCCAGCAGCTTGGGGGCCGGGCCTGAAGCTTTCTTT.

Many counts were recorded for this clonotype. The chain employs TRBV2 and TRBJ2-3; TRBD2 aligns across 8 bases. The CDR3 length is 14 residues. Germline CDR1 SNHLY, CDR2 FYNNEI. J was trimmed by 5 bases and V by 3 bases; bases with no gene match: 4. CDR3 nucleotides: TGTGCCAGCAGTGAGGGCGGGGGGATAGATACGCAGTATTTT. Protein: CASSEGGGIDTQYF.

This clonotype appeared many times. The V call is TRBV7-9, the J call TRBJ2-2; 7 bases are a match to TRBD1. The junction had 3 bases not matched to a gene; V was cut back by 5 bases and J by 0 bases. Germline V gene lookup returns CDR1 SEHNR and CDR2 FQNEAQ (reference sequence). The CDR3 extends over 15 amino acids. In DNA form, the CDR3 reads TGTGCCAGCAGCGACGGGACAGCGAACACCGGGGAGCTGTTTTTT. It codes for CASSDGTANTGELFF.

This clonotype was picked up a small number of times. The rearrangement uses TRBV28 and TRBJ1-1; perhaps TRBD1 as D (6 bases). Trimming stripped 5 bases from V and 4 bases from J, with 8 bases between. From germline, CDR1 is MDHEN and CDR2 SYDVKM. CDR3 length: 12 residues. CDR3: CASSRGFTEAFF. The CDR3 DNA is TGTGCCAGCAGTAGGGGGTTCACTGAAGCTTTCTTT.

The V and J genes are TRBV5-1 and TRBJ1-1; no clear D gene. CDR1 is SGHRS and CDR2 is YFSETQ in the germline V gene. Trimming removed 0 bases at V and 1 base at J, with 10 bases between. The CDR3 sequence is 15 residues long. The CDR3 is CASSLGWVGNTEAFF. The CDR3 DNA reads as TGCGCCAGCAGCTTGGGGTGGGTAGGGAACACTGAAGCTTTCTTT.

Notes on this clonotype: A much more abundant neighbour one base away suggests this may be a read error. V and J are TRBV9 and TRBJ1-2; the D is unclear. Germline CDR1 SGDLS, CDR2 YYNGEE. V was shortened by 6 bases and J by 1 base, with 10 bases between the two germline ends. This CDR3 spans 13 amino acids. CDR3 in amino acids: CASTHSDNYGYTF. The DNA of the CDR3 is TGTGCCAGCACCCACTCTGATAACTATGGCTACACCTTC. Complete variable domain (other parts from reference TRBV9 and TRBJ1-2): DSGVTQTPKHLITATGQRVTLRCSPRSGDLSVYWYQQSLDQGLQFLIQYYNGEERAKGNILERFSAQQFPDLHSELNLSSLELGDSALYFCASTHSDNYGYTFGSGTRLTVV.

This clonotype occurred a few times. Germline and junction disagree at one end, which may indicate a read error. This sequence joins TRBV12-3 or TRBV12-4 and TRBJ2-5, with 7 nucleotides matching TRBD1. The length of the CDR3 is 14 residues. As DNA, the CDR3 is TGTGCCAACAGTTTAATCACAGGGGTAGAGACCCAGTACTTC. This sequence encodes CANSLITGVETQYF.

There are many counts of this clonotype. This chain uses TRBV4-1 with TRBJ2-7, with no clear D. Germline assignment: CDR1 MGHRA and CDR2 YSYEKL. The CDR3 runs 14 residues. V lost 0 bases and J lost 5, with 11 bases in between. CDR3 DNA sequence: TGCGCCAGCAGCCAAGAGTCGGTTTCGGACGAGCAGTACTTC. Translation gives CASSQESVSDEQYF.

This clonotype has more than one count but fewer than ten. The rearrangement uses TRBV29-1 and TRBJ2-5; D is undetermined. The CDR3 consists of 11 residues. Deletions cut 4 bases from V and 0 bases from J, with 3 bases between. CDR1 and CDR2 (germline): SQVTM, ANQGSEA. CDR3 bases: TGCAGCGTTGCAAACCAAGAGACCCAGTACTTC. Protein sequence: CSVANQETQYF.

The chain employs TRBV5-4 and TRBJ2-1; D uncertain. Germline assignment: CDR1 SGHNT and CDR2 YYREEE (reference sequence). The V and J ends lost 6 bases and 3 bases respectively, with 10 bases between them. CDR3 length: 13 residues. CDR3 residues: CASTQPHYNEQFF. For the CDR3, the DNA is TGTGCCAGCACCCAGCCTCACTACAATGAGCAGTTCTTC. The full variable domain, its missing parts supplied by reference TRBV5-4 and TRBJ2-1, is ETGVTQSPTHLIKTRGQQVTLRCSSQSGHNTVSWYQQALGQGPQFIFQYYREEENGRGNFPPRFSGLQFPNYSSELNVNALELDDSALYLCASTQPHYNEQFFGPGTRLTVL.

This clonotype was seen a handful of times. The rearrangement uses TRBV6-6 and TRBJ1-5, with 7 bases aligning to TRBD1. V lost 3 bases to trimming and J lost 5 bases; unmatched junction nucleotides: 13. The germline CDR1 and CDR2 sequences are MNHNY and SVGAGI (reference sequence). CDR3 size: 17 residues. The CDR3, as DNA: TGTGCCAGCAGTTATGGACAGGTTACTACCTTTTATCAGCCCCAGCATTTT. It specifies CASSYGQVTTFYQPQHF.

This clonotype was counted at least ten times. V usage is TRBV6-5 and J usage is TRBJ2-1, with 7 positions matching TRBD1. The V segment lost 4 bases and the J segment 8 bases; nucleotides outside the gene matches: 11. This CDR3 is built from 15 residues. Germline V lookup: CDR1 MNHEY, CDR2 SVGAGI. CDR3 protein: CASSSRTGLRHEQFF. CDR3 sequence (DNA): TGTGCCAGCAGTTCGCGGACAGGATTACGGCATGAGCAGTTCTTC.

The sample holds a few counts of this clonotype. This sequence joins TRBV4-1 and TRBJ2-7, with a weak D call TRBD2 (5 bases). This CDR3 spans 16 amino acids. Germline lookup yields CDR1 MGHRA and CDR2 YSYEKL. V was trimmed by 4 bases and J by 6 bases, leaving 22 bases between them. The CDR3 DNA reads TGCGCCAGCAGCCCCTGGGCGGGTCTAGGTTCGGGCGAGCAGTACTTC. This encodes CASSPWAGLGSGEQYF.

The V and J genes are TRBV7-6 and TRBJ1-1, with 7 positions matching TRBD1. Per the germline V gene, CDR1 is SGHVS and CDR2 is FNYEAQ. Trimming at V came to 5 bases and at J to 1 base, leaving 1 base not matched to a gene. The CDR3 totals 13 residues. The CDR3 reads CASSAGGNTEAFF. In DNA form, the CDR3 reads TGTGCCAGCAGCGCAGGGGGGAACACTGAAGCTTTCTTT.

With regard to this clonotype: Given a much more abundant clone one base away, this may be a read error. V gene TRBV29-1 combines with J gene TRBJ1-4; no clear D. From germline, CDR1 is SQVTM and CDR2 ANQGSEA. The CDR3 loop spans 13 amino acids. CDR3: CSFSVATDEKLFF. CDR3 nucleotides: TGCAGCTTCTCGGTGGCAACTGATGAAAAACTGTTTTTT.

The gene calls are TRBV20-1 and TRBJ2-7, with 9 nucleotides matching TRBD2. The V and J ends lost 0 bases and 2 bases, in that order; junction bases with no gene match: 5. The CDR3 loop spans 15 amino acids. Germline CDR1 and CDR2: DFQATT and SNEGSKA (reference sequence). CDR3 sequence: CSARDSSGAAYEQYF. The CDR3 DNA sequence: TGCAGTGCTAGAGATTCTAGCGGGGCCGCCTACGAGCAGTACTTC.

The table lists this clonotype with a few counts. This sequence joins TRBV15 and TRBJ2-3; 7 bases agree with TRBD1. Germline trimming cut 0 bases from V and 4 bases from J; bases unmatched to any gene: 4. This CDR3 comprises 15 residues. The germline CDR1 and CDR2 sequences are LNHNV and YYDKDF (reference sequence). CDR3 residues: CATSRDRGQADTQYF. For the CDR3, the DNA is TGTGCCACCAGCAGAGATCGAGGACAGGCAGATACGCAGTATTTT.

This clonotype came up many times. J is TRBJ2-1 and V is TRBV12-3 or TRBV12-4, with no clear D. Trimming took off 6 bases at V and 0 bases at J, with 9 bases between the two ends. The CDR3 consists of 14 residues. CDR3 residues: CASSSTDSYNEQFF. CDR3 coding DNA: TGTGCCAGCAGCTCTACAGACTCCTACAATGAGCAGTTCTTC.

The chain uses TRBV11-3 and TRBJ2-2; TRBD1 is a possible D gene (5 bases). Germline-derived CDR1 and CDR2 are SGHNT and YENEEA. This CDR3 region has 15 residues. V lost 0 bases and J lost 3, with 8 bases in between. CDR3 protein: CASSLDVGDTGELFF. The CDR3 DNA sequence: TGTGCCAGCAGCTTAGATGTAGGGGACACCGGGGAGCTGTTTTTT.

This clonotype was counted at least ten times. The J gene is TRBJ2-2, the V gene TRBV4-1; a possible D gene is TRBD2 (5 bases). The V gene lost 4 bases and the J gene lost 5 bases, with 17 bases spanning the gap. The CDR3 extends over 16 amino acids. Germline V gene sequence: CDR1 MGHRA, CDR2 YSYEKL. The CDR3 nucleotides read TGCGCCAGCAGCCGCCCAACCCGGGCGGGTACCGGGGAGCTGTTTTTT. Its translation is CASSRPTRAGTGELFF.

The chain couples TRBV5-1 to TRBJ2-3; TRBD1 matches 7 bases. Germline trimming cut 0 bases from V and 0 bases from J; bases unmatched to any gene: 7. The CDR3 has 17 amino acids. Per germline, CDR1 SGHRS and CDR2 YFSETQ. The CDR3 protein is CASSLDRGLGSTDTQYF. Here the CDR3 DNA reads TGCGCCAGCAGCTTGGATAGGGGGCTAGGGAGCACAGATACGCAGTATTTT.

The sample holds a few counts of this clonotype. The rearrangement joins TRBV6-5 to TRBJ2-1, with 10 bases identical to TRBD2. Trimming cost V 8 bases and J 3 bases; bases outside gene matches: 10. The CDR3 loop spans 16 amino acids. From germline, CDR1 is MNHEY and CDR2 SVGAGI. Here the CDR3 reads CASQRNSGGIYNEQFF. The CDR3 DNA reads TGTGCCAGCCAGAGGAATAGCGGGGGGATCTACAATGAGCAGTTCTTC.

The sample holds a few counts of this clonotype. The V and J genes are TRBV7-6 and TRBJ2-7; TRBD1 agrees at 7 bases. The germline V gene has CDR1 SGHVS and CDR2 FNYEAQ. This CDR3 contains 15 residues. V dropped 0 bases and J dropped 3; count of bases not matched to a gene: 5. CDR3 nucleotide sequence: TGTGCCAGCAGCTTAGCAGGGGACAGCTTCTACGAGCAGTACTTC. Encoded protein: CASSLAGDSFYEQYF. Supplemented by reference TRBV7-6 and TRBJ2-7, the full variable domain reads GAGVSQSPRYKVTKRGQDVALRCDPISGHVSLYWYRQALGQGPEFLTYFNYEAQQDKSGLPNDRFSAERPEGSISTLTIQRTEQRDSAMYRCASSLAGDSFYEQYFGPGTRLTVT.